Below are 5 T cell receptor beta chains sequenced from a single sample in a study of cytomegalovirus exposure and HLA in healthy donors. Using immunoSEQ multiplex PCR, the repertoire was profiled, and TCRdb retains in-frame clones only, with some absent. The sample lists some 63,000 clones, around 89% occurring once. What was sequenced was PBMCs. Receptors were obtained from a woman between 18 and 29 years old in good health and CMV-seronegative.

The chain links TRBV28 to TRBJ1-1; D ambiguous. Per the germline V gene, CDR1 is MDHEN and CDR2 is SYDVKM. The V end was cut by 3 bases, the J end by 3 bases, with 14 bases between. There are 15 residues in the CDR3. The CDR3 sequence is CASSFWTPKDTEAFF. The CDR3 DNA reads as TGTGCCAGCAGTTTTTGGACTCCCAAGGACACTGAAGCTTTCTTT.

J is TRBJ1-4 and V is TRBV11-1; the match to TRBD1 covers 9 bases. The germline CDR1 and CDR2 sequences are SGHAT and FQDESV (reference sequence). CDR3 size: 14 residues. V trimming: 5 bases; J trimming: 8 bases; junction bases outside the gene matches: 6. The CDR3 region is CASSPRTGDEKLFF. CDR3 nucleotide sequence: TGTGCCAGCAGCCCAAGGACAGGGGACGAAAAACTGTTTTTT.

This rearrangement joins TRBV4-2 to TRBJ2-1, with 8 nucleotides matching TRBD2. With 6 bases clipped from V and 7 bases from J, the junction kept 8 bases outside the gene matches. CDR1 is LGHNA and CDR2 is YNFKEQ in the germline V gene. The CDR3 covers 14 residues. In nucleotides, the CDR3 is TGTGCCAGCAGGGCCGGGGGGGCCGAAAATGAGCAGTTCTTC. Its protein is CASRAGGAENEQFF.

The V call is TRBV27, the J call TRBJ2-7; TRBD1 aligns across 7 bases. V was pared by 6 bases and J by 4 bases, with 12 bases of the junction left unmatched. Germline values: CDR1 MNHEY, CDR2 SMNVEV (reference sequence). The CDR3 covers 15 residues. The CDR3 DNA follows: TGTGCCAGCAGACAATCCCGACAGGGTGCATACGAGCAGTACTTC. Protein product: CASRQSRQGAYEQYF.

This clone was seen once. The rearrangement uses TRBV7-6 and TRBJ2-5; 10 positions match TRBD1. J was trimmed by 5 bases and V by 3 bases; bases with no gene match: 6. The germline V gene has CDR1 SGHVS and CDR2 FNYEAQ. The CDR3 consists of 15 residues. The CDR3 bases are TGTGCCAGCAGCTTTCGACAGGGGGCGACCGAGACCCAGTACTTC. This encodes CASSFRQGATETQYF.